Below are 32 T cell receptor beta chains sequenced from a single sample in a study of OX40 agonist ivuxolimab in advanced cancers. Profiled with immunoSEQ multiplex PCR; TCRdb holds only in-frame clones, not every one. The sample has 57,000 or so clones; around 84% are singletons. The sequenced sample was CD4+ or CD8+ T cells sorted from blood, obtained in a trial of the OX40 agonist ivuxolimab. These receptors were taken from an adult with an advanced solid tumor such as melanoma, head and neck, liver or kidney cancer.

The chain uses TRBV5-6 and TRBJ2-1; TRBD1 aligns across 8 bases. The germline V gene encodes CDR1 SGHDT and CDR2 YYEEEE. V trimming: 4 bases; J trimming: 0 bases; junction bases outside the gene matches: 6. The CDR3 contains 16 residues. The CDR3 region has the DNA TGTGCCAGCAGCCGGGACAGGTCCAGCTCCTACAATGAGCAGTTCTTC. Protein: CASSRDRSSSYNEQFF. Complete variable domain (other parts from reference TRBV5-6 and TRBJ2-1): DAGVTQSPTHLIKTRGQQVTLRCSPKSGHDTVSWYQQALGQGPQFIFQYYEEEERQRGNFPDRFSGHQFPNYSSELNVNALLLGDSALYLCASSRDRSSSYNEQFFGPGTRLTVL.

CDR3 protein: CASSARTGGDTEAFF. The CDR3 DNA follows: TGTGCCAGCAGCGCCCGTACAGGGGGGGATACTGAAGCTTTCTTT. V and J are TRBV7-9 and TRBJ1-1; 8 bases are a match to TRBD1. The germline V gene has CDR1 SEHNR and CDR2 FQNEAQ (reference sequence). CDR3 length: 15 residues. J was trimmed by 5 bases and V by 5 bases; bases with no gene match: 10.

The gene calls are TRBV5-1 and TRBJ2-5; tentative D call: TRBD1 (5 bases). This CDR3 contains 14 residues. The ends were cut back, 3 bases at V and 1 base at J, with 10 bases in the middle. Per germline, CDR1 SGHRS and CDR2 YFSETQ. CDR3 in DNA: TGCGCCAGCAGCTGGTCGACAGCCCAAGAGACCCAGTACTTC. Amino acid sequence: CASSWSTAQETQYF.

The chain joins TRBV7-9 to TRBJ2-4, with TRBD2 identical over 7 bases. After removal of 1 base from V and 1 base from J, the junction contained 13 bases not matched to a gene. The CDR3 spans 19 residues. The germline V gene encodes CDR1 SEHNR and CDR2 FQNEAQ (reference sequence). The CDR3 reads CASSLGGLGAGVAKNIQYF. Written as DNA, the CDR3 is TGTGCCAGCAGCTTAGGAGGACTAGGGGCTGGGGTTGCCAAAAACATTCAGTACTTC.

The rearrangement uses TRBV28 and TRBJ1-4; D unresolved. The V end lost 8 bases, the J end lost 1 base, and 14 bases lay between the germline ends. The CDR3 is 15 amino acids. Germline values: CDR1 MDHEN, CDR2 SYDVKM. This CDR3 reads CASLPSVGTNEKLFF. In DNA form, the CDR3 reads TGTGCCAGCCTTCCTTCGGTCGGAACTAATGAAAAACTGTTTTTT.

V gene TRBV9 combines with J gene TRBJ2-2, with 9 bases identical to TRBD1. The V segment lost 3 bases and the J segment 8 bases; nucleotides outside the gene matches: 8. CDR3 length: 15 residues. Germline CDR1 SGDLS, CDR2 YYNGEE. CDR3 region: CASSGSGTGTGELFF. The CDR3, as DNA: TGTGCCAGCAGCGGAAGTGGGACAGGGACGGGGGAGCTGTTTTTT. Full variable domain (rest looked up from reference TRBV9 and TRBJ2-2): DSGVTQTPKHLITATGQRVTLRCSPRSGDLSVYWYQQSLDQGLQFLIQYYNGEERAKGNILERFSAQQFPDLHSELNLSSLELGDSALYFCASSGSGTGTGELFFGEGSRLTVL.

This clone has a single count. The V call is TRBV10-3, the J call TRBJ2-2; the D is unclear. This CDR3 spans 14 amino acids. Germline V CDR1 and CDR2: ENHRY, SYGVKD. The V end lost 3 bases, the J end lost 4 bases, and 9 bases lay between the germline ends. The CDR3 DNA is TGTGCCATCAGTGATTCGGGTGGCACCGGGGAGCTGTTTTTT. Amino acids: CAISDSGGTGELFF.

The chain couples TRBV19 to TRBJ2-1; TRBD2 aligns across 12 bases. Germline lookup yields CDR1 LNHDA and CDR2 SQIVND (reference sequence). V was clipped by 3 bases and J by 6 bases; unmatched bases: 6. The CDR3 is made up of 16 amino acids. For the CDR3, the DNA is TGTGCCAGTAGTATTAGACTAGCGGGAGATGTCAATGAGCAGTTCTTC. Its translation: CASSIRLAGDVNEQFF.

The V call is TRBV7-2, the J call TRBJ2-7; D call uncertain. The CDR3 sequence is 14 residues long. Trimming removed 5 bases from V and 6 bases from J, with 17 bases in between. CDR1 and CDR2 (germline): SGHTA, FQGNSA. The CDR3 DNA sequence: TGTGCCAGCAGCCCGTTACCGTCCCAGGCCGAGCAGTACTTC. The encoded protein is CASSPLPSQAEQYF.

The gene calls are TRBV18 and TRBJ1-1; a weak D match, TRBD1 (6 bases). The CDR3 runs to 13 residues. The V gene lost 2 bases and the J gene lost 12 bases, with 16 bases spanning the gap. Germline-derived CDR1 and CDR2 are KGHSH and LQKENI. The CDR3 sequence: CASSPTGTGNPFF. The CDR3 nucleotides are TGTGCCAGCTCACCAACAGGGACGGGGAACCCTTTCTTT.

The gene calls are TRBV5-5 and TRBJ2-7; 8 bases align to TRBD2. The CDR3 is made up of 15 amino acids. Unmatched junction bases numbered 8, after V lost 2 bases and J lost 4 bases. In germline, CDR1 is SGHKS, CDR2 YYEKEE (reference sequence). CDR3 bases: TGTGCCAGCAGCTTCAGCGGGAGTAACAGGTACGAGCAGTACTTC. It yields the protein CASSFSGSNRYEQYF.

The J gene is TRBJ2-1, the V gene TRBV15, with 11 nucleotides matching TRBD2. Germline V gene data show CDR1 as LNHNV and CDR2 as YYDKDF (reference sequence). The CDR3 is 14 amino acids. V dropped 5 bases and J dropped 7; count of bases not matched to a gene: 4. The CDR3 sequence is CATSLAGGPNEQFF. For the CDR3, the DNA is TGTGCCACCAGCTTAGCGGGAGGGCCTAATGAGCAGTTCTTC.

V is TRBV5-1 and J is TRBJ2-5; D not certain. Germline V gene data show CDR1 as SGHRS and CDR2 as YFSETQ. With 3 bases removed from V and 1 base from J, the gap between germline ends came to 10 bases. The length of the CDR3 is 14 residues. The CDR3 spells CASSYGAVQETQYF. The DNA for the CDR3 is TGCGCCAGCAGCTACGGAGCCGTCCAAGAGACCCAGTACTTC.

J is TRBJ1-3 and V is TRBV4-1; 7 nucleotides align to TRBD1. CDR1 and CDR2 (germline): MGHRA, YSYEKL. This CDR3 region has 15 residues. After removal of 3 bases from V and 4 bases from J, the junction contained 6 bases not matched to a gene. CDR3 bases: TGCGCCAGCAGCCAGGAAGACAGGGAGGGAAACACCATATATTTT. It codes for CASSQEDREGNTIYF.

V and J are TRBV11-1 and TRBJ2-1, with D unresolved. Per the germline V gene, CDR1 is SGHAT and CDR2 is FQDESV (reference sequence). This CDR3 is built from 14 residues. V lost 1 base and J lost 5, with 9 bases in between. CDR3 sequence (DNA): TGTGCCAGCAGCTTAGTTAGAACAAACAATGAGCAGTTCTTC. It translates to CASSLVRTNNEQFF.

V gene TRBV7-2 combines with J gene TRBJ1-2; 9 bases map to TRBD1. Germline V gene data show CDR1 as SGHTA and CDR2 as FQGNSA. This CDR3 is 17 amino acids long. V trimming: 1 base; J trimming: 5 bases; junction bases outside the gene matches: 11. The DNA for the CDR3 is TGTGCCAGCAGCTTAGGGGGACAGGGCCCGGGGGAATATGGCTACACCTTC. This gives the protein CASSLGGQGPGEYGYTF.

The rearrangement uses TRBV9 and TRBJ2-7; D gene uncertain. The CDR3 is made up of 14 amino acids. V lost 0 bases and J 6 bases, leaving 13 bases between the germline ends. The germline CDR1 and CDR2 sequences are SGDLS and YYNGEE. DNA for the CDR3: TGTGCCAGCAGCGTAGCGTCTGGAGAGAGCGAGCAGTACTTC. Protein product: CASSVASGESEQYF.

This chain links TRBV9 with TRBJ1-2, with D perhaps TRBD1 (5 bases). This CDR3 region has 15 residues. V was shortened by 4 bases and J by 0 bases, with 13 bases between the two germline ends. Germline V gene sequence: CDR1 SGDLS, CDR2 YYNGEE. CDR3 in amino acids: CASSSGTASNYGYTF. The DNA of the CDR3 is TGTGCCAGCAGCTCCGGGACCGCTTCTAACTATGGCTACACCTTC.

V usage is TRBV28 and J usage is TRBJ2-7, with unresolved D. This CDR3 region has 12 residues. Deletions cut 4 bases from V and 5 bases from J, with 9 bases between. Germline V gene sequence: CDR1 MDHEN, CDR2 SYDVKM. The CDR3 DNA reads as TGTGCCAGCAGTTCACCCCACCACGAGCAGTACTTC. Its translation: CASSSPHHEQYF. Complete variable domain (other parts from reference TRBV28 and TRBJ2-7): DVKVTQSSRYLVKRTGEKVFLECVQDMDHENMFWYRQDPGLGLRLIYFSYDVKMKEKGDIPEGYSVSREKKERFSLILESASTNQTSMYLCASSSPHHEQYFGPGTRLTVT.

As DNA, the CDR3 is TGTGCCAGCAGCGTAGATCCGGCCACCCGGGATACGCAGTATTTT. Translating gives CASSVDPATRDTQYF. The J gene is TRBJ2-3, the V gene TRBV9; no definite D call. The CDR3 runs to 15 residues. Germline assignment: CDR1 SGDLS and CDR2 YYNGEE. V lost 0 bases and J lost 6, with 14 bases in between.

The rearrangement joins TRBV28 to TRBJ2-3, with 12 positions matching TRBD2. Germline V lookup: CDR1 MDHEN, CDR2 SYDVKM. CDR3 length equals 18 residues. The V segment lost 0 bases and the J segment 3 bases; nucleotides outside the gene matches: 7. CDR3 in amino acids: CASSLWETSGRLTDTQYF. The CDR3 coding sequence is TGTGCCAGCAGTTTATGGGAGACTAGCGGGAGACTGACAGATACGCAGTATTTT.

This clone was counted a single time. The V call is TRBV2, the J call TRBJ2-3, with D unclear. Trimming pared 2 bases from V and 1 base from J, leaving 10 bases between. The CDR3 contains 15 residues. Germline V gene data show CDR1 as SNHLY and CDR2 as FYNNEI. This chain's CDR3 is CASSESGLRTDTQYF. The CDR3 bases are TGTGCCAGCAGTGAATCCGGGTTACGCACAGATACGCAGTATTTT.

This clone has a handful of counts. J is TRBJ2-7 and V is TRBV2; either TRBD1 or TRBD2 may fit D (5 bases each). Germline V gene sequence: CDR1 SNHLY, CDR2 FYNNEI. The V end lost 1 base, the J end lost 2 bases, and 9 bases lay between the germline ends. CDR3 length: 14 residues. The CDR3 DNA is TGTGCCAGCAGTGAAGGGGACGCCGCCTACGAGCAGTACTTC. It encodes CASSEGDAAYEQYF.

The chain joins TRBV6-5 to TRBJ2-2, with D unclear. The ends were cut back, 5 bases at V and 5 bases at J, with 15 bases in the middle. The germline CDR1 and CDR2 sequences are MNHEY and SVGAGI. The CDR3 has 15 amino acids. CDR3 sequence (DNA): TGTGCCAGCAGTCCTAGATCGATAAAGACCGGGGAGCTGTTTTTT. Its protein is CASSPRSIKTGELFF.

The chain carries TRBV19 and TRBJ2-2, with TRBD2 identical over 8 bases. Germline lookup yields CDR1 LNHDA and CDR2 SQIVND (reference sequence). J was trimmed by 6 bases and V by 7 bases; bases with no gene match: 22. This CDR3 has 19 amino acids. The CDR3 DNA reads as TGTGCCAGTACCGAGTACAGGATGGGCGGGAGGCAGCGGTCCGGGGAGCTGTTTTTT. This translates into CASTEYRMGGRQRSGELFF.

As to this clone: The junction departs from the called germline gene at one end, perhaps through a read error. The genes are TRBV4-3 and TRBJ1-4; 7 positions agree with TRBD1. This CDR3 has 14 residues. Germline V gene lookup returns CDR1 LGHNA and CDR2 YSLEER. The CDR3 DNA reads TGCGCCAGCGGCCAAGGGGGCCTTAATGAAAAACTGTTTTTT. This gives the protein CASGQGGLNEKLFF.

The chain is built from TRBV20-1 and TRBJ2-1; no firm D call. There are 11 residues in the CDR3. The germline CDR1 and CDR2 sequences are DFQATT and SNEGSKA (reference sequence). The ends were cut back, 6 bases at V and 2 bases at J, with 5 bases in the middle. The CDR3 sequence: CSANAYNEQFF. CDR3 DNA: TGCAGTGCAAACGCCTACAATGAGCAGTTCTTC.

DNA of the CDR3: TGTGCCAGCAGCCTCGGTCGGGGTGAAGCTTTCTTT. Its translation is CASSLGRGEAFF. The chain recombines TRBV5-4 with TRBJ1-1, with D unresolved. The germline V gene has CDR1 SGHNT and CDR2 YYREEE (reference sequence). The CDR3 runs 12 residues. V was cut by 4 bases and J by 7 bases, with 11 bases left in between.

The CDR3 DNA sequence: TGTGCCAGCAACACCCCGGGACTAGCGGGAGGTTTCTCCTACGAGCAGTACTTC. Translation: CASNTPGLAGGFSYEQYF. The chain couples TRBV2 to TRBJ2-7, with 15 bases matching TRBD2. The CDR3 extends over 18 amino acids. Germline lookup yields CDR1 SNHLY and CDR2 FYNNEI. V shed 7 bases, J shed 0 bases, and the junction held 10 bases outside the gene matches.

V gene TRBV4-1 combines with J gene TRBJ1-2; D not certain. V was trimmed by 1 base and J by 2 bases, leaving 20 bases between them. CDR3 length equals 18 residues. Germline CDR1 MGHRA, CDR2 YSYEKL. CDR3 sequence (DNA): TGCGCCAGCAGCCAAGTTTATCGGGGTGTAAGATCGAACTATGGCTACACCTTC. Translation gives CASSQVYRGVRSNYGYTF.

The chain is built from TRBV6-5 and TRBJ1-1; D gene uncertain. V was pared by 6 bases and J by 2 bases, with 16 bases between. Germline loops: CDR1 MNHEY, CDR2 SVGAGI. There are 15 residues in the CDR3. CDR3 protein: CASSPASIDNTEAFF. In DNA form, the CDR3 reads TGTGCCAGCAGCCCCGCCTCCATAGATAACACTGAAGCTTTCTTT.

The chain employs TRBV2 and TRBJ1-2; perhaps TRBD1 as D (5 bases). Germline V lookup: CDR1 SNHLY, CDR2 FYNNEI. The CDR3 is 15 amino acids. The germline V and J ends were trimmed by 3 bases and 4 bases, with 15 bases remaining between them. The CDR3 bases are TGTGCCAGCAGTGAGTCCCGGGACGGAGTCTATGGCTACACCTTC. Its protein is CASSESRDGVYGYTF.